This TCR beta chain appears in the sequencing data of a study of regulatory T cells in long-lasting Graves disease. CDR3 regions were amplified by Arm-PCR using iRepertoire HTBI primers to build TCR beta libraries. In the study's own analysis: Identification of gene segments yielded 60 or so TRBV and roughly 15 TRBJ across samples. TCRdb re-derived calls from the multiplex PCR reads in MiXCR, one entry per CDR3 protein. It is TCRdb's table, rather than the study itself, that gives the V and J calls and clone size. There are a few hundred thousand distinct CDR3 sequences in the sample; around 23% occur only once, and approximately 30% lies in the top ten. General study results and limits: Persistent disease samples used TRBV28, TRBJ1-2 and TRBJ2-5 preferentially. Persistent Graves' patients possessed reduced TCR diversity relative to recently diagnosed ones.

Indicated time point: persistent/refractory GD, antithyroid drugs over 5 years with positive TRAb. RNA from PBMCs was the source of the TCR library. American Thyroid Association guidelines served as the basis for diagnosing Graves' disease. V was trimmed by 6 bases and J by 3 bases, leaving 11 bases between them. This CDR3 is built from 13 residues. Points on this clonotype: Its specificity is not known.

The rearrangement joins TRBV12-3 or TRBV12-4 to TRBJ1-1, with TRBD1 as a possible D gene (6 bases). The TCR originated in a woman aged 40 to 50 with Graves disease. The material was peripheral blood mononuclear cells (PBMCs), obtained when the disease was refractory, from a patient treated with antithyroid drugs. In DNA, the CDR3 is TGTGCCAGCAGGCTACAGGGTGACACTGAAGCTTTCTTT. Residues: CASRLQGDTEAFF.